Described below is a single T cell receptor (beta chain) sequence and its context. The repertoire was sequenced with immunoSEQ multiplex PCR; TCRdb's copy has only in-frame clones and lacks some. The sample holds almost 700,000 clones, just over 90% seen once. These data come from a study of shared clonotypes between healthy human individuals. Naive CD8 populations comprised CD45RO-negative cells positively selected for CCR7, excluding terminally differentiated effector memory CD45RA+ cells. V was pared by 7 bases and J by 5 bases, with 18 bases between. The CDR3 loop spans 15 amino acids. The germline gives CDR1 SEHNR, CDR2 FQNEAQ (reference sequence).

This receptor was identified in a young man in good health. The chain couples TRBV7-9 to TRBJ1-5; no clear D. Sequencing input: naive CD8+ T cells sorted from blood. The DNA of the CDR3 is TGTGCCAGCAACGCGGAGGGCGCTCGTTATCAGCCCCAGCATTTT. The encoded protein is CASNAEGARYQPQHF.